This entry lists 27 T cell receptor beta chains sequenced from one sample in a study of cytomegalovirus exposure and HLA in healthy donors (dated by TCRdb to about 2017). Library creation used the immunoSEQ multiplex PCR assay. The multiplex PCR relied on a mix of 60 forward primers for TCR Vbeta segments and 13 reverse primers for TCR Jbeta segments. TCRdb's version of the immuneACCESS table is confined to in-frame rearrangements and falls short of the full clone set. An unresolved V gene accounts for under half of the shortfall where checked; the remainder is of unknown origin. For this sample the table gives about 140,000 clones, of which more than 75% were detected only once. The top ten clones comprise over 2% of the sample. The sample consisted of PBMCs. The source of these receptors is a man aged 45-65 years in good health and CMV-seronegative.

The V gene is TRBV30, the J gene TRBJ1-2; D not resolved. V lost 0 bases to trimming and J lost 4 bases, with 12 bases between them. Germline V lookup: CDR1 GTSNPN, CDR2 SVGIG (reference sequence). This CDR3 has 14 residues. The CDR3 region is CAWSVSGAGYGYTF. As DNA, the CDR3 is TGTGCCTGGAGTGTATCGGGAGCAGGCTATGGCTACACCTTC.

This chain connects TRBV25-1 to TRBJ1-2; a possible D gene is TRBD1 (6 bases). Germline assignment: CDR1 MGHDK and CDR2 SYGVNS. V was shortened by 8 bases and J by 4 bases, with 17 bases between the two germline ends. This CDR3 spans 14 amino acids. The CDR3 DNA sequence: TGTGCCAGCCGGGGACACTCCTATCTCTATGGCTACACCTTC. Encoded protein: CASRGHSYLYGYTF.

The V and J genes are TRBV9 and TRBJ2-3; 9 positions agree with TRBD2. CDR3 length: 15 amino acids. J was trimmed by 7 bases and V by 4 bases; bases with no gene match: 10. CDR1 is SGDLS, CDR2 YYNGEE, per germline. CDR3 amino acids: CASSPPGLAVNTQYF. CDR3 sequence (DNA): TGTGCCAGCAGCCCCCCGGGACTAGCTGTAAATACGCAGTATTTT.

The chain recombines TRBV27 with TRBJ2-1, with D perhaps matching TRBD1 (6 bases). The V end was cut by 3 bases, the J end by 3 bases, with 27 bases between. Germline loops: CDR1 MNHEY, CDR2 SMNVEV (reference sequence). This CDR3 contains 20 residues. The CDR3 protein is CASSFTGTPLPKIIYNEQFF. DNA of the CDR3: TGTGCCAGCAGTTTCACCGGGACACCACTCCCTAAGATCATCTACAATGAGCAGTTCTTC.

This chain connects TRBV6-1 to TRBJ1-2; D gene unclear. V lost 4 bases and J 5 bases, leaving 20 bases between the germline ends. Germline CDR1 reads MNHNS; CDR2 reads SASEGT. The CDR3 extends over 16 amino acids. The CDR3 is CASSVRKTADSYGYTF. The CDR3 DNA follows: TGTGCCAGCAGTGTGAGAAAGACGGCGGACTCATATGGCTACACCTTC.

The chain uses TRBV10-3 and TRBJ2-6, with a possible D match to TRBD2 (6 bases). Germline-derived CDR1 and CDR2 are ENHRY and SYGVKD. V lost 6 bases and J lost 2, with 14 bases in between. This CDR3 has 16 amino acids. Here the CDR3 DNA reads TGTGCCATCAGCCTCACCGGAGGGACTGGGGCCAACGTCCTGACTTTC. It specifies CAISLTGGTGANVLTF.

The chain recombines TRBV28 with TRBJ2-4; 12 nucleotides match TRBD1. The CDR3 covers 18 residues. Germline V gene sequence: CDR1 MDHEN, CDR2 SYDVKM. V gave up 5 bases and J gave up 6 bases; unmatched junction bases: 14. The CDR3 sequence: CASSGLGPGTGGRNIQYF. The DNA for the CDR3 is TGTGCCAGCAGTGGTCTGGGTCCCGGGACAGGGGGCAGAAACATTCAGTACTTC.

The V call is TRBV6-1, the J call TRBJ1-4; tentative D call: TRBD1 (6 bases). CDR3 length: 15 residues. The ends were cut back, 6 bases at V and 3 bases at J, with 14 bases in the middle. Germline CDR1 MNHNS, CDR2 SASEGT. CDR3 in DNA: TGTGCCAGCAGCGGACAGTACGAGGCTAATGAAAAACTGTTTTTT. Its protein is CASSGQYEANEKLFF.

The V and J genes are TRBV9 and TRBJ2-5, with unresolved D. Germline-derived CDR1 and CDR2 are SGDLS and YYNGEE. V was cut by 4 bases and J by 11 bases, with 18 bases left in between. The CDR3 covers 13 residues. The CDR3 is CASSPLESREQYF. The CDR3 DNA follows: TGTGCCAGCAGCCCCCTAGAGTCCCGAGAGCAGTACTTC.

The CDR3 DNA sequence: TGCATCCCGTCGGGGGGCAGGGGAGGGCGGTGGGGTTCTGGCTACACCTTC. Its translation is CIPSGGRGGRWGSGYTF. The chain recombines TRBV29-1 with TRBJ1-2; D may be TRBD1 (6 bases). CDR1 and CDR2 from the germline V gene are SQVTM and ANQGSEA. This CDR3 has 17 amino acids.

This clone was detected only once. This chain links TRBV7-9 with TRBJ1-4; TRBD1 matches at 8 bases. The CDR3 has 15 amino acids. CDR1 SEHNR and CDR2 FQNEAQ come from the germline V gene (reference sequence). The V segment lost 5 bases and the J segment 3 bases; nucleotides outside the gene matches: 5. Here the CDR3 DNA reads TGTGCCAGCAGCCGGGAGACAGGGGCTAATGAAAAACTGTTTTTT. Its protein product is CASSRETGANEKLFF.

This clone has just a few counts. The rearrangement joins TRBV29-1 to TRBJ2-1; no definite D call. The germline V gene encodes CDR1 SQVTM and CDR2 ANQGSEA. The CDR3 length is 12 residues. Between the trimmed V and J ends, which lost 6 bases and 4 bases, there was a span of 10 bases. CDR3 bases: TGCAGCGTCGCGCCCCGGTACAATGAGCAGTTCTTC. Encoded protein: CSVAPRYNEQFF.

The genes are TRBV29-1 and TRBJ2-1, with TRBD2 matching 7 bases. The CDR3 runs 16 residues. V shed 4 bases, J shed 4 bases, and the junction held 13 bases outside the gene matches. The germline V gene has CDR1 SQVTM and CDR2 ANQGSEA. CDR3 sequence: CSVALRGAGTYNEQFF. For the CDR3, the DNA is TGCAGCGTTGCACTCCGCGGAGCGGGGACTTACAATGAGCAGTTCTTC.

This chain links TRBV7-3 with TRBJ1-3, with D possibly TRBD1 on 5 matching bases. This CDR3 spans 16 amino acids. V was pared by 5 bases and J by 2 bases, with 16 bases between. Germline values: CDR1 SGHTA, CDR2 FQGTGA. CDR3 in DNA: TGTGCCAGCAGCCCGCAGGCAACGGGGGCTGGAAACACCATATATTTT. Encoded protein: CASSPQATGAGNTIYF.

The J gene is TRBJ2-7, the V gene TRBV19; D might be TRBD2 (6 bases). V lost 3 bases to trimming and J lost 0 bases, with 9 bases between them. The CDR3 has 14 amino acids. Germline V lookup: CDR1 LNHDA, CDR2 SQIVND (reference sequence). The CDR3 coding sequence is TGTGCCAGTAGTATTAGCGGCTCCTCCTACGAGCAGTACTTC. This codes for CASSISGSSYEQYF.

Details on this clone: In the same sample, other DNA sequences code for this CDR3. The chain recombines TRBV5-1 with TRBJ2-3; 7 nucleotides match TRBD2. CDR1 and CDR2 from the germline V gene are SGHRS and YFSETQ. The CDR3 runs 13 residues. V lost 0 bases to trimming and J lost 8 bases; unmatched junction nucleotides: 3. The CDR3 sequence is CASSLVPGGTQYF. CDR3 bases: TGCGCCAGCAGCTTGGTGCCGGGGGGTACGCAGTATTTT.

The genes are TRBV15 and TRBJ2-5; D is unclear. Germline V gives CDR1 LNHNV, CDR2 YYDKDF (reference sequence). Between the trimmed V and J ends, which lost 2 bases and 2 bases, there was a span of 3 bases. The CDR3 is made up of 12 amino acids. CDR3 in DNA: TGTGCCACCAGCAGACAACAAGAGACCCAGTACTTC. Translation gives CATSRQQETQYF.

This chain uses TRBV27 with TRBJ2-2; 12 nucleotides align to TRBD1. The CDR3 runs to 15 residues. J gave up 3 bases and V 8 bases, and 4 bases lay outside the gene matches. In germline, CDR1 is MNHEY, CDR2 SMNVEV (reference sequence). The CDR3 sequence: CASGTGGRDTGELFF. CDR3 coding DNA: TGTGCCAGCGGGACAGGGGGCAGGGACACCGGGGAGCTGTTTTTT.

The rearrangement joins TRBV9 to TRBJ2-1; no clear D gene. Germline loops: CDR1 SGDLS, CDR2 YYNGEE. CDR3 length: 14 amino acids. The V end was cut by 0 bases, the J end by 10 bases, with 14 bases between. The CDR3 loop is CASSVDSQPAEQFF. As DNA, the CDR3 is TGTGCCAGCAGCGTAGACTCACAGCCAGCAGAGCAGTTCTTC.

The CDR3 DNA reads TGTGCCACCAGCCGCCCGGTTGGACTCACCGGGGAGCTGTTTTTT. Translation gives CATSRPVGLTGELFF. The V call is TRBV15, the J call TRBJ2-2; D is possibly TRBD2 (5 bases). The germline gives CDR1 LNHNV, CDR2 YYDKDF (reference sequence). V was pared by 5 bases and J by 4 bases, with 14 bases between. The CDR3 has 15 residues.

The chain employs TRBV7-8 and TRBJ1-1, with 9 bases aligning to TRBD1. Germline loops: CDR1 SGHVS, CDR2 FQNEAQ. The CDR3 sequence is 15 residues long. Germline trimming cut 2 bases from V and 1 base from J; bases unmatched to any gene: 2. The CDR3 spells CASSLTDRGNTEAFF. CDR3 nucleotide sequence: TGTGCCAGCAGCTTAACGGACAGGGGGAACACTGAAGCTTTCTTT.

V is TRBV5-4 and J is TRBJ1-1; 8 nucleotides line up with TRBD1. Germline CDR1 reads SGHNT; CDR2 reads YYREEE (reference sequence). The CDR3 runs to 15 residues. Unmatched junction bases numbered 5, after V lost 3 bases and J lost 1 base. This CDR3 is CASSSRQGSNTEAFF. CDR3 nucleotides: TGTGCCAGCAGCTCAAGACAGGGGTCGAACACTGAAGCTTTCTTT.

V gene TRBV2 combines with J gene TRBJ1-5; a weak D match, TRBD1 (5 bases). This CDR3 region has 13 residues. V shed 3 bases and J shed 3 bases, with 6 bases lying between them. Germline assignment: CDR1 SNHLY and CDR2 FYNNEI. In nucleotides, the CDR3 is TGTGCCAGCAGTGAGGGGCTCAATCAGCCCCAGCATTTT. Amino acid sequence: CASSEGLNQPQHF.

V is TRBV10-2 and J is TRBJ1-5, with D unresolved. CDR3 length: 13 amino acids. V shed 4 bases and J shed 4 bases, with 8 bases lying between them. Germline V gene data show CDR1 as WSHSY and CDR2 as SAAADI. CDR3 coding DNA: TGCGCCAGCAGTGTTAATCGGAATCAGCCCCAGCATTTT. Amino acids: CASSVNRNQPQHF.

The chain has TRBV2 and TRBJ2-5, with 14 bases matching TRBD2. The ends lost 5 bases at V and 0 bases at J; junction bases unmatched: 5. There are 17 residues in the CDR3. Germline loops: CDR1 SNHLY, CDR2 FYNNEI. CDR3 protein: CASSRTSGRSYQETQYF. DNA of the CDR3: TGTGCCAGCAGTCGGACTAGCGGGAGGTCGTACCAAGAGACCCAGTACTTC.

CDR3 in DNA: TGTGCCAGCAGGCTTGCCCAGGGAAAAGGGCAGCCCCAGCATTTT. It codes for CASRLAQGKGQPQHF. The genes are TRBV7-2 and TRBJ1-5; D may be TRBD1 (5 bases). The CDR3 sequence is 15 residues long. Looked up from germline, CDR1 is SGHTA and CDR2 is FQGNSA. V lost 6 bases and J lost 7, with 19 bases in between.

The gene calls are TRBV6-5 and TRBJ1-2, with a possible D match to TRBD1 (6 bases). The CDR3 extends over 14 amino acids. V lost 7 bases, J lost 5 bases, and 17 bases lay in between. Germline CDR1 and CDR2: MNHEY and SVGAGI. In DNA, the CDR3 is TGTGCCAGCACCAACGGACAGTCCCTTTATGGCTACACCTTC. As protein: CASTNGQSLYGYTF.